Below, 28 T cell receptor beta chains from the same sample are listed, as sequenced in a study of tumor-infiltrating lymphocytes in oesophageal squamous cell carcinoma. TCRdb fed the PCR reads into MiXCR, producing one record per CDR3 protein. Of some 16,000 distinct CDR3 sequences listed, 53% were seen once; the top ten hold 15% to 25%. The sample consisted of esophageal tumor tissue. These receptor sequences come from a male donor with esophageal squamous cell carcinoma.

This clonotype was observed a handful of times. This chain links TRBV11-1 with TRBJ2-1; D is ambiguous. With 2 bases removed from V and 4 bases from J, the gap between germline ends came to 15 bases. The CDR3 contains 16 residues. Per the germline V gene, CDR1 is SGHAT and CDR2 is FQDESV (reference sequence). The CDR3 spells CASSLFITEPYNEQFF. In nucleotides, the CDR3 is TGTGCCAGCAGCTTATTTATAACGGAGCCGTACAATGAGCAGTTCTTC.

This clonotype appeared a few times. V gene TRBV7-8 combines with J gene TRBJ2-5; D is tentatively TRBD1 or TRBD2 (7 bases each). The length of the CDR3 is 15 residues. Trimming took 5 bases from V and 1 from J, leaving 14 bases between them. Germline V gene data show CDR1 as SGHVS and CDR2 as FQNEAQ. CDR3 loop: CASSPSGGGQETQYF. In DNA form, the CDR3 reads TGTGCCAGCAGCCCATCAGGGGGGGGCCAAGAGACCCAGTACTTC. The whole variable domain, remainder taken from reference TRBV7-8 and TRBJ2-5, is GAGVSQSPRYKVAKRGQDVALRCDPISGHVSLFWYQQALGQGPEFLTYFQNEAQLDKSGLPSDRFFAERPEGSVSTLKIQRTQQEDSAVYLCASSPSGGGQETQYFGPGTRLLVL.

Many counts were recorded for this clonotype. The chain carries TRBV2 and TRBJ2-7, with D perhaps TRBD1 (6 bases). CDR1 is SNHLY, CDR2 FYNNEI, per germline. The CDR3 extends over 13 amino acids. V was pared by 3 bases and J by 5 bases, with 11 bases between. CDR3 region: CASSDRGFNEQYF. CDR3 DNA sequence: TGTGCCAGCAGTGACAGGGGATTCAACGAGCAGTACTTC.

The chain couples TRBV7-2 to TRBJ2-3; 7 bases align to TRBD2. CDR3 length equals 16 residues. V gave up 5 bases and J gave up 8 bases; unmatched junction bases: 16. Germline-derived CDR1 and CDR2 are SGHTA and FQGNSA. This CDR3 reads CASSRVGGSIEATQYF. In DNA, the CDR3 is TGTGCCAGCAGCCGCGTGGGGGGGAGCATTGAGGCTACGCAGTATTTT.

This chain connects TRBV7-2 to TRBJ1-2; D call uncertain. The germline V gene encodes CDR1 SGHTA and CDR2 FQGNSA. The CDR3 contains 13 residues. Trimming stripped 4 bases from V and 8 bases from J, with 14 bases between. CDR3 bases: TGTGCCAGCAGCTCGCGTCAGCGGTTGGGCTACACCTTC. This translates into CASSSRQRLGYTF.

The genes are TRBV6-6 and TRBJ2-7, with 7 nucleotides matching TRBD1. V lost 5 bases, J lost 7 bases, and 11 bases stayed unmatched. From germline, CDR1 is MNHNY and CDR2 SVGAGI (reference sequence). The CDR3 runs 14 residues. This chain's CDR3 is CASSVQGPGWEQYF. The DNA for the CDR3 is TGTGCCAGCAGTGTACAGGGGCCCGGCTGGGAGCAGTACTTC.

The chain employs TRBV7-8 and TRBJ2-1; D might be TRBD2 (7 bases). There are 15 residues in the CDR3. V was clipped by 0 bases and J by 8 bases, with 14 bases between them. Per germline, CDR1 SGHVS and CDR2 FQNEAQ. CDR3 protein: CASSLAGGGADEQFF. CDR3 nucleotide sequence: TGTGCCAGCAGCTTAGCGGGAGGGGGAGCGGATGAGCAGTTCTTC.

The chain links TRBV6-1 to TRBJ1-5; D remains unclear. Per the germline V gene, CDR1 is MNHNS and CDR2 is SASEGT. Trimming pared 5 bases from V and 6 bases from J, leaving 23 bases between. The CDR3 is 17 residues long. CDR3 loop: CASSPRAGLLQSQPQHF. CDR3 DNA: TGTGCCAGCAGTCCCCGCGCCGGACTCCTCCAAAGTCAGCCCCAGCATTTT.

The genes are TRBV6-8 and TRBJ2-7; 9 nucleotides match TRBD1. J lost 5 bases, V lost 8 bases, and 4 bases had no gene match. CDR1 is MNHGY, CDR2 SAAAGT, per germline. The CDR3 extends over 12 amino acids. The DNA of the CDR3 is TGTGCCAGCGGGGACAGGGTGAACGAGCAGTACTTC. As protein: CASGDRVNEQYF.

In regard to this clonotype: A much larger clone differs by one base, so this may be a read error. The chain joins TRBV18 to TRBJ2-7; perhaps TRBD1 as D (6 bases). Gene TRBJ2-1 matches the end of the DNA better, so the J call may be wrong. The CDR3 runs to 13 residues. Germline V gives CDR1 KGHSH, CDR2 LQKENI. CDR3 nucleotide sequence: TGTGCCAGCTCACTGGACAGACGGGGCGAGCAGTTCTTC. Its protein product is CASSLDRRGEQFF.

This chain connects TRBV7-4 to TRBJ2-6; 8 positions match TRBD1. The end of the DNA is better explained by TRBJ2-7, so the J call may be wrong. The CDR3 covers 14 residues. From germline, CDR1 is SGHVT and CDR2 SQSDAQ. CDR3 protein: CASSFVRGQNEQYF. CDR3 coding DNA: TGTGCCAGCAGCTTTGTCAGGGGGCAGAACGAGCAGTACTTC.

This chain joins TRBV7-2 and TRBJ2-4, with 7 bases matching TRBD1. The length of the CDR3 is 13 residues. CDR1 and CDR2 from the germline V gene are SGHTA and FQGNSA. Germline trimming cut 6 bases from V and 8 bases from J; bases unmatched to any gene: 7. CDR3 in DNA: TGTGCCAGCAGTTCAATCACAGGGGACATTCAGTACTTC. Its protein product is CASSSITGDIQYF.

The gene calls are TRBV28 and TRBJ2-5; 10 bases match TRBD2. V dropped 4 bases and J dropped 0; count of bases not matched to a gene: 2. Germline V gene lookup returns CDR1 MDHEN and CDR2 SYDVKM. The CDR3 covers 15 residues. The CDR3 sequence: CASSYGLADQETQYF. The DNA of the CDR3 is TGTGCCAGCAGTTACGGACTAGCGGACCAAGAGACCCAGTACTTC. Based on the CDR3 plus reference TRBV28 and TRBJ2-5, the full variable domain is DVKVTQSSRYLVKRTGEKVFLECVQDMDHENMFWYRQDPGLGLRLIYFSYDVKMKEKGDIPEGYSVSREKKERFSLILESASTNQTSMYLCASSYGLADQETQYFGPGTRLLVL.

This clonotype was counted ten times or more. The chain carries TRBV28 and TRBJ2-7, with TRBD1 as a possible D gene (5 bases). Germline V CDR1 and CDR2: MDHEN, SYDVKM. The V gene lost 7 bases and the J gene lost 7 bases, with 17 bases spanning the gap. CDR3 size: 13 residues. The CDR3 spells CASTESRAREQYF. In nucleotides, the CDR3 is TGTGCCAGCACCGAAAGCAGGGCTCGGGAGCAGTACTTC.

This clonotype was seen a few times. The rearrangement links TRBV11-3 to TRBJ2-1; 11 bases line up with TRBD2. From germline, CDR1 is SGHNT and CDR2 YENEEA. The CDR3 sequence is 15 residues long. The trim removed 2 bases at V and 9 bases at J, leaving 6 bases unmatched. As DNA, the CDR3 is TGTGCCAGCAGCTTAAGTAGCGGGGGGGCCAGTGAGCAGTTCTTC. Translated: CASSLSSGGASEQFF.

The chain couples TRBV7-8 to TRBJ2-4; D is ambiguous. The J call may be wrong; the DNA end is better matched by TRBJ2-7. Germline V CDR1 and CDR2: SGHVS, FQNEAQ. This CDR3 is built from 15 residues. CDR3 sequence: CASSLSLSSLYEQYF. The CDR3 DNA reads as TGTGCCAGCAGCTTGTCCCTTAGTAGTCTTTACGAGCAGTACTTC.

CDR3: CASSLNGPSSNQPQHF. The CDR3 DNA is TGTGCCAGCAGCTTAAATGGTCCCTCTAGCAATCAGCCCCAGCATTTT. This sequence joins TRBV7-8 and TRBJ1-5, with D hard to call. Germline V gene data show CDR1 as SGHVS and CDR2 as FQNEAQ. This CDR3 has 16 amino acids. V was clipped by 2 bases and J by 0 bases, with 11 bases between them.

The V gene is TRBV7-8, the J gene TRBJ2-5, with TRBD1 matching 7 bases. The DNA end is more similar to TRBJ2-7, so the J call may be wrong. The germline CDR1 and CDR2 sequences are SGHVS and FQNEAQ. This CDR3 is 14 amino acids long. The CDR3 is CASSPWTGPYEQYF. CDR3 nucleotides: TGTGCCAGCAGCCCATGGACAGGACCCTACGAGCAGTACTTC.

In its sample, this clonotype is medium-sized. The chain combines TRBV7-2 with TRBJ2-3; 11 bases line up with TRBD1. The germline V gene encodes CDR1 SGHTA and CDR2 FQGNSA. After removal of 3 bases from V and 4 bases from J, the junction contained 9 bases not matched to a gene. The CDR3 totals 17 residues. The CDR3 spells CASSFGSGQGASDTQYF. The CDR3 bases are TGTGCCAGCAGCTTCGGTAGCGGACAGGGGGCTTCAGATACGCAGTATTTT.

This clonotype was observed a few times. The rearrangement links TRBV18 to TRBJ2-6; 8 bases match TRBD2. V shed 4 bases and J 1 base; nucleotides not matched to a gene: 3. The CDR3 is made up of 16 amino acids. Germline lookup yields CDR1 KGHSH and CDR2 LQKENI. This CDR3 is CASSRRGESGANVLTF. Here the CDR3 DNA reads TGTGCCAGCTCACGGCGGGGGGAATCTGGGGCCAACGTCCTGACTTTC. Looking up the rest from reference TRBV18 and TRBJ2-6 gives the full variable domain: NAGVMQNPRHLVRRRGQEARLRCSPMKGHSHVYWYRQLPEEGLKFMVYLQKENIIDESGMPKERFSAEFPKEGPSILRIQQVVRGDSAAYFCASSRRGESGANVLTFGAGSRLTVL.

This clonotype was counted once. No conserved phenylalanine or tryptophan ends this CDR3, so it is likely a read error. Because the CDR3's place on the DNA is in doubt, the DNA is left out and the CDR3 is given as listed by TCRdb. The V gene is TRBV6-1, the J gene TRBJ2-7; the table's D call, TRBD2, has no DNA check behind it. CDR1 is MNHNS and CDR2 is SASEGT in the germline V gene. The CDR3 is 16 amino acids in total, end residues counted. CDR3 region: CASSQGLLGYEQYFGN.

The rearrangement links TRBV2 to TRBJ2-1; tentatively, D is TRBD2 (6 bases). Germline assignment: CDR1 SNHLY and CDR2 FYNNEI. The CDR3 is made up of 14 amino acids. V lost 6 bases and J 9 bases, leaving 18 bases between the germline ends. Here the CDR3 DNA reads TGTGCCAGCAGAATAGCGGCCCAAGGTGGTGAGCAGTTCTTC. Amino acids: CASRIAAQGGEQFF.

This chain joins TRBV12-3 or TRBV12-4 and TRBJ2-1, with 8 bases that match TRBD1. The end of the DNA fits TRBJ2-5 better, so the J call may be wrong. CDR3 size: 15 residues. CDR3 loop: CASSPLGQGRGTQYF. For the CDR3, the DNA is TGTGCCAGCAGTCCACTTGGACAGGGAAGAGGGACCCAGTACTTC.

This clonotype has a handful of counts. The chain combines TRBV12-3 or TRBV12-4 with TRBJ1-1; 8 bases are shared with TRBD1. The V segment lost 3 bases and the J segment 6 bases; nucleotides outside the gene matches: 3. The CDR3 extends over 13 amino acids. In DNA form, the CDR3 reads TGTGCCAGCAGTTTCGACAGGGGTTCTGAAGCTTTCTTT. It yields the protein CASSFDRGSEAFF.

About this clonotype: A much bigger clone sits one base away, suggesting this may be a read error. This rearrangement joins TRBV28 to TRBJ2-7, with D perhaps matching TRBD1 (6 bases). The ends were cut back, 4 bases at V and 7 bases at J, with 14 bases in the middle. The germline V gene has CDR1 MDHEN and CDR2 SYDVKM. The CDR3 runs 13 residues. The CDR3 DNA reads TGTGCCAGCAGTTCACAGGGTTACAATGAGCAGTACTTC. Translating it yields CASSSQGYNEQYF.

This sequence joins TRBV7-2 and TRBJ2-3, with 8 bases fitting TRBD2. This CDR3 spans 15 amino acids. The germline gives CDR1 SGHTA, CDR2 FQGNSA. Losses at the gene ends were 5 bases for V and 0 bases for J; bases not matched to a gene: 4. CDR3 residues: CASSRLATSTDTQYF. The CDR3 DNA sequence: TGTGCCAGCAGCCGACTAGCGACTAGCACAGATACGCAGTATTTT.

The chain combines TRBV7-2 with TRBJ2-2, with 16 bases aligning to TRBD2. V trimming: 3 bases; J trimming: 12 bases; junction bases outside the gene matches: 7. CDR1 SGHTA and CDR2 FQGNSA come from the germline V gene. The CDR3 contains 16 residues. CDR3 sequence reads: CASSFAGTSGGDQLFF. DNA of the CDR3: TGTGCCAGCAGCTTCGCCGGGACTAGCGGGGGGGATCAGCTGTTTTTT.

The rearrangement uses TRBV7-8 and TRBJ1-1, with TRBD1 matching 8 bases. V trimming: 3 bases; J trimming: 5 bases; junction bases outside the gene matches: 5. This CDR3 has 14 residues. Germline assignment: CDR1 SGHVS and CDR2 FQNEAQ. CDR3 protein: CASSFTGGGTEAFF. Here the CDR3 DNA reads TGTGCCAGCAGCTTTACAGGGGGTGGAACTGAAGCTTTCTTT.